Presented here are 22 T cell receptor beta chains from one specimen sequenced in a study of shared clonotypes between healthy human individuals. Libraries were prepared by immunoSEQ multiplex PCR; TCRdb keeps only in-frame clonotypes and omits some of them. The sample holds about 2.4 million clones, around 94% seen once. The sequenced material came from naive CD4+ T cells sorted from blood. Subset meaning: CD45RA+ positively selected. Source of these receptors: a man younger than 30 in good health.

The genes are TRBV18 and TRBJ2-7; D is tentatively TRBD1 or TRBD2 (5 bases each). This CDR3 is built from 15 residues. V gave up 3 bases and J gave up 2 bases, with 14 bases separating them. Germline V lookup: CDR1 KGHSH, CDR2 LQKENI. The CDR3 region has the DNA TGTGCCAGCTCACCTAAGTACGGGGACGCCTACGAGCAGTACTTC. Translated: CASSPKYGDAYEQYF.

This clone was detected only once. The chain combines TRBV4-3 with TRBJ2-7; D is ambiguous. The germline V gene encodes CDR1 LGHNA and CDR2 YSLEER. CDR3 length: 13 amino acids. V shed 0 bases and J shed 5 bases, with 8 bases lying between them. The CDR3 DNA is TGCGCCAGCAGCCAAGAGATGTCCCACGAGCAGTACTTC. The encoded protein is CASSQEMSHEQYF.

This clone was seen once. J is TRBJ2-7 and V is TRBV5-5; maybe TRBD1 (6 bases). Germline CDR1 and CDR2: SGHKS and YYEKEE (reference sequence). This CDR3 region has 16 residues. The V gene lost 5 bases and the J gene lost 6 bases, with 24 bases spanning the gap. Here the CDR3 DNA reads TGTGCCAGCAGTTCACTCGGACAGAAACCCAACGGCGAGCAGTACTTC. Its protein is CASSSLGQKPNGEQYF.

This clone came up once. V usage is TRBV25-1 and J usage is TRBJ1-1; 9 bases line up with TRBD1. The V gene end was trimmed by 2 bases and the J gene end by 5 bases; junction bases not matched to a gene: 12. The CDR3 has 17 residues. CDR1 is MGHDK and CDR2 is SYGVNS in the germline V gene. CDR3 coding DNA: TGTGCCAGCAGTGAAGCCACAGGGGGCGTAAGGGAGACTGAAGCTTTCTTT. This translates into CASSEATGGVRETEAFF.

Worth noting for this clone: At one end, the junction sequence differs from germline, possibly due to a read error. The chain has TRBV5-6 and TRBJ1-5, with D possibly being TRBD1 (5 bases). The germline gives CDR1 SGHDT, CDR2 YYEEEE. The CDR3 is made up of 16 amino acids. CDR3 coding DNA: TGTGCCAGCAGCCCATTGTCAGGGATGGGCAATCAGCCCCGGCATTTT. Translating gives CASSPLSGMGNQPRHF.

This clone was seen just once. The V and J genes are TRBV5-6 and TRBJ1-6; TRBD1 agrees at 8 bases. V lost 1 base to trimming and J lost 9 bases; unmatched junction nucleotides: 6. CDR3 length: 15 amino acids. The germline V gene has CDR1 SGHDT and CDR2 YYEEEE. The CDR3 spells CASSLPGTGPSPLHF. The CDR3 DNA sequence: TGTGCCAGCAGCTTGCCCGGGACAGGTCCTTCACCCCTCCACTTT.

This chain joins TRBV27 and TRBJ2-3; maybe TRBD1 (6 bases). This CDR3 region has 14 residues. Germline V gives CDR1 MNHEY, CDR2 SMNVEV (reference sequence). V lost 2 bases to trimming and J lost 12 bases, with 18 bases between them. CDR3 in DNA: TGTGCCAGCAGTTTAGAGGGCCGGGGACACCTACAGTATTTT. This codes for CASSLEGRGHLQYF.

V usage is TRBV5-4 and J usage is TRBJ2-2, with 7 positions matching TRBD1. Germline CDR1 and CDR2: SGHNT and YYREEE (reference sequence). The V gene end was trimmed by 4 bases and the J gene end by 7 bases; junction bases not matched to a gene: 7. The CDR3 sequence is 14 residues long. As DNA, the CDR3 is TGTGCCAGCAGCGCCCTCACAGGGGTCGGGGAGCTGTTTTTT. It codes for CASSALTGVGELFF.

This chain joins TRBV25-1 and TRBJ1-5, with 10 bases aligning to TRBD1. CDR1 is MGHDK, CDR2 SYGVNS, per germline. V was pared by 6 bases and J by 2 bases, with 1 base of the junction left unmatched. The CDR3 loop spans 14 amino acids. The CDR3 DNA sequence: TGTGCCAGCAGGGGGACAGGGGGCAATCAGCCCCAGCATTTT. Translation gives CASRGTGGNQPQHF. Full variable domain (rest looked up from reference TRBV25-1 and TRBJ1-5): EADIYQTPRYLVIGTGKKITLECSQTMGHDKMYWYQQDPGMELHLIHYSYGVNSTEKGDLSSESTVSRIRTEHFPLTLESARPSHTSQYLCASRGTGGNQPQHFGDGTRLSIL.

The chain is built from TRBV2 and TRBJ2-5; 8 positions match TRBD1. The germline V gene encodes CDR1 SNHLY and CDR2 FYNNEI. Germline trimming cut 1 base from V and 5 bases from J; bases unmatched to any gene: 6. The CDR3 has 15 residues. The CDR3 protein is CASSEEETGVETQYF. The DNA for the CDR3 is TGTGCCAGCAGTGAAGAGGAGACAGGGGTTGAGACCCAGTACTTC. The complete variable domain, with remaining parts taken from reference TRBV2 and TRBJ2-5, reads EPEVTQTPSHQVTQMGQEVILRCVPISNHLYFYWYRQILGQKVEFLVSFYNNEISEKSEIFDDQFSVERPDGSNFTLKIRSTKLEDSAMYFCASSEEETGVETQYFGPGTRLLVL.

The chain joins TRBV2 to TRBJ2-5; D possibly corresponds to TRBD2 (5 bases). V lost 4 bases, J lost 7 bases, and 10 bases lay in between. The CDR3 extends over 12 amino acids. Per the germline V gene, CDR1 is SNHLY and CDR2 is FYNNEI. The CDR3 is CASSGTAGTQYF. The CDR3 DNA reads as TGTGCCAGCAGTGGGACGGCGGGGACCCAGTACTTC. Based on the CDR3 plus reference TRBV2 and TRBJ2-5, the full variable domain is EPEVTQTPSHQVTQMGQEVILRCVPISNHLYFYWYRQILGQKVEFLVSFYNNEISEKSEIFDDQFSVERPDGSNFTLKIRSTKLEDSAMYFCASSGTAGTQYFGPGTRLLVL.

The count of this clone is one. The chain is built from TRBV27 and TRBJ2-1, with D perhaps TRBD2 (5 bases). Trimming left V 2 bases short and J 9 bases short, with 17 bases between. The CDR3 contains 15 residues. Germline CDR1 is MNHEY and CDR2 is SMNVEV (reference sequence). The CDR3 loop is CASSLHGIGEIEQFF. Written as DNA, the CDR3 is TGTGCCAGCAGTTTACACGGGATTGGGGAGATTGAGCAGTTCTTC.

V usage is TRBV28 and J usage is TRBJ1-2, with 10 bases identical to TRBD1. Germline-derived CDR1 and CDR2 are MDHEN and SYDVKM. This CDR3 spans 16 amino acids. V lost 3 bases, J lost 3 bases, and 7 bases stayed unmatched. The CDR3 coding sequence is TGTGCCAGCAGTTTCCAGACAGGGGGCGCGGACTATGGCTACACCTTC. This gives the protein CASSFQTGGADYGYTF.

The chain recombines TRBV5-1 with TRBJ2-3; D might be TRBD1 or TRBD2, each matching 5 bases. The CDR3 runs to 14 residues. Germline assignment: CDR1 SGHRS and CDR2 YFSETQ. V lost 4 bases to trimming and J lost 2 bases, with 11 bases between them. The CDR3 spells CASSTEGTTDTQYF. The CDR3 nucleotides are TGCGCCAGCAGCACCGAGGGGACCACAGATACGCAGTATTTT.

The chain has TRBV7-9 and TRBJ2-1; 7 bases are shared with TRBD1. CDR1 and CDR2 from the germline V gene are SEHNR and FQNEAQ (reference sequence). Trimming removed 5 bases from V and 4 bases from J; junction bases left unmatched: 5. The CDR3 loop spans 14 amino acids. The CDR3 DNA follows: TGTGCCAGCAGCCCAGGACAGGCGTACAATGAGCAGTTCTTC. It is translated as CASSPGQAYNEQFF.

V is TRBV6-1 and J is TRBJ1-6, with D tentatively TRBD1 (6 bases). The length of the CDR3 is 16 residues. Germline CDR1 is MNHNS and CDR2 is SASEGT. V dropped 4 bases and J dropped 9 bases, with 19 bases sitting between them. The CDR3 nucleotides are TGTGCCAGCAGTGGAGGCAGGGGAGCGGAGGGTTCACCCCTCCACTTT. It is translated as CASSGGRGAEGSPLHF.

The chain uses TRBV6-5 and TRBJ1-1; TRBD1 matches at 7 bases. The J segment lost 3 bases and the V segment lost 6 bases, leaving 7 bases of the junction unmatched. Germline assignment: CDR1 MNHEY and CDR2 SVGAGI. This CDR3 has 14 amino acids. CDR3 in amino acids: CASRQDRTDTEAFF. DNA of the CDR3: TGTGCCAGCAGGCAGGACAGGACGGACACTGAAGCTTTCTTT.

The chain carries TRBV5-1 and TRBJ2-3; D is ambiguous. Trimming stripped 4 bases from V and 2 bases from J, with 11 bases between. Germline-derived CDR1 and CDR2 are SGHRS and YFSETQ. The CDR3 is made up of 14 amino acids. Here the CDR3 DNA reads TGCGCCAGCAGCCCGACCGACCTCACAGATACGCAGTATTTT. This translates into CASSPTDLTDTQYF.

This clone has only a few counts. The chain employs TRBV21-1 and TRBJ1-5. TRBV21-1 is designated a pseudogene. This CDR3 is 15 amino acids long. CDR3 sequence reads: CASSKRSRGNQPQHF. CDR3 nucleotide sequence: TGTGCCAGCAGCAAAAGGAGCCGGGGCAATCAGCCCCAGCATTTT.

Of note for this clone: One end of the junction varies from germline; a read error may be responsible. The J gene is TRBJ2-5, the V gene TRBV7-7, with 8 bases lining up with TRBD1. The CDR3 consists of 15 residues. Germline lookup yields CDR1 SSHAT and CDR2 FNYEAQ (reference sequence). The CDR3 region has the DNA TGTGCTAGCAGCTCATCGGGACAGGTTCAAGAGACCCAGTACTTC. Translating it yields CASSSSGQVQETQYF.

This clone was observed a handful of times. The chain employs TRBV19 and TRBJ1-2; 10 nucleotides match TRBD1. The CDR3 contains 15 residues. The J segment lost 4 bases and the V segment lost 5 bases, leaving 7 bases of the junction unmatched. The germline V gene has CDR1 LNHDA and CDR2 SQIVND (reference sequence). The chain's CDR3 is CASSPQTGGIYGYTF. The CDR3 DNA reads as TGTGCCAGTAGTCCTCAGACAGGGGGCATCTATGGCTACACCTTC.

This chain's CDR3 is CAWTKGGSPYEQYF. In DNA form, the CDR3 reads TGTGCCTGGACCAAGGGGGGTTCGCCCTACGAGCAGTACTTC. The genes are TRBV30 and TRBJ2-7, with D tentatively TRBD1 or TRBD2 (6 bases each). This CDR3 has 14 residues. From germline, CDR1 is GTSNPN and CDR2 SVGIG (reference sequence). Trimming removed 4 bases at V and 2 bases at J, with 15 bases between.